This TCR beta chain was identified in a study of T cells in women clearing cervical HPV infection. The CDR3 consists of 11 residues. V was trimmed by 5 bases and J by 2 bases, leaving 3 bases between them. Germline-derived CDR1 and CDR2 are SGHVS and FNYEAQ. Findings of the study overall: CIN3+ cases had significantly higher TCR richness than controls; evenness did not differ.

As to this clone: Its antigen is still unknown. Coverage ceases 3 residues before the CDR3 finishes, and the germline J gene fills in the end.

Only in-frame clones appear in the TCRdb table, and some are missing; sequencing was by immunoSEQ multiplex PCR. The sample has roughly 37,000 clones. The sample was blood buffy coat. The receptor comes from a woman between 18 and 70 years old with a cervical HPV16 infection that either progressed to CIN3+ or cleared (not recorded which). The chain couples TRBV7-6 to TRBJ2-5; D not resolved. The part of the CDR3 DNA that was read is TGTGCCAGCAGCGTACAAGAGACC. The encoded protein is CASSVQET. The entire CDR3 reads CASSVQETQYF.